This is a list of T cell receptor beta chains from one sample in a study of CD8+ T cells in alopecia areata. Here immunoSEQ multiplex PCR was the method, and the copy in TCRdb shows in-frame clones only, minus some. The table lists under 350,000 clones, roughly 64% of them singletons. The source material was CD4+ T cells sorted from blood, sampled at week 24, from a patient treated with tofacitinib. All receptors derive from a human donor with alopecia areata. The CDR3 runs from the conserved cysteine through the conserved F or W. A D gene is named only where the DNA matches it firmly. Expanded clones get a size class; other rows say once, few or many, or leave the size out.

V	size	D	J	DNA	CDR3
TRBV7-9	NA	NA	TRBJ1-1	TGTGCCAGCAGCCCAGCGGGACGCCCAGTGAACACTGAAGCTTTCTTT	CASSPAGRPVNTEAFF
TRBV4-3	few	TRBD1	TRBJ1-1	TGCGCCAGCAGCCAAGAAACAGGGGACACTGAAGCTTTCTTT	CASSQETGDTEAFF
TRBV5-1	NA	NA	TRBJ2-6	TGCGCCAGCAGCTTGGAACTCCAGGTCTACGAGGGGGCCAACGTCCTGACTTTC	CASSLELQVYEGANVLTF
TRBV5-1	few	TRBD1	TRBJ1-2	TGCGCCAGCAGTCGAGAGGGACAGTATGGCTACACCTTC	CASSREGQYGYTF
TRBV10-3	NA	NA	TRBJ2-5	TGTGCCATCAGTAGACAGCAAGAGACCCAGTACTTC	CAISRQQETQYF
TRBV30	NA	NA	TRBJ2-2	TGTGCCTGGCGGCGGGGGAACACCGGGGAGCTGTTTTTT	CAWRRGNTGELFF
TRBV5-4	NA	NA	TRBJ1-2	TGTGCCAGCAGCTTTGGTCGTGGGAGTAACTATGGCTACACCTTC	CASSFGRGSNYGYTF
TRBV7-9	NA	NA	TRBJ2-5	TGTGCCAGCAGCTTAGATGCTGGCGCTGAGACCCAGTACTTC	CASSLDAGAETQYF
TRBV10-3	NA	NA	TRBJ2-5	TGTGCCATCAGTGATGGTCTGAACCAAGAGACCCAGTACTTC	CAISDGLNQETQYF
TRBV2	NA	NA	TRBJ2-5	TGTGCCAGCCGCCGGGGTCAAGAGACCCAGTACTTC	CASRRGQETQYF
TRBV6-6	NA	NA	TRBJ2-6	TGTGCCAGCCACTCTGGGGCCAACGTCCTGACTTTC	CASHSGANVLTF
TRBV15	NA	NA	TRBJ1-1	TGTGCCACCAGCAGAGGTGCTCCGAACACTGAAGCTTTCTTT	CATSRGAPNTEAFF
TRBV6-1	NA	NA	TRBJ2-3	TGTGCCAGCAGGAGGACAGCTAGCACAGATACGCAGTATTTT	CASRRTASTDTQYF
TRBV7-8	once	NA	TRBJ1-2	TGTGCCAGCAGCTCTTTCTCTAGACAGACTCAAGGCTATGGCTACACCTTC	CASSSFSRQTQGYGYTF
TRBV4-2	NA	NA	TRBJ2-2	TGTGCCAGCAGCCAAGTCGCTGGGGGGCGCACCGGGGAGCTGTTTTTT	CASSQVAGGRTGELFF
TRBV5-4	NA	NA	TRBJ1-2	TGTGCCAGCAGCTTGGATGCCGGTGACTATGGCTACACCTTC	CASSLDAGDYGYTF
TRBV6-1	few	NA	TRBJ2-3	TGTGCCAGCAGTGAACGGCAGGCCGTGGGCACAGATACGCAGTATTTT	CASSERQAVGTDTQYF
TRBV29-1	NA	NA	TRBJ1-2	TGCAGCGTTCAAGTGATAGAATTTAACTATGGCTACACCTTC	CSVQVIEFNYGYTF
TRBV27	NA	TRBD1	TRBJ1-6	TGTGCCAGCAGTCCTAGGGGACAGGGGGAAAAACCCCTCCACTTT	CASSPRGQGEKPLHF
TRBV7-2	once	NA	TRBJ1-2	TGTGCCAGCAGCCCCCAGGGAAACTATGGCTACACCTTC	CASSPQGNYGYTF
TRBV6-5	NA	NA	TRBJ1-5	TGTGCCAGCAGTCCGGACGGACTTAGCAATCAGCCCCAGCATTTT	CASSPDGLSNQPQHF
TRBV7-8	NA	NA	TRBJ2-6	TGTGCCAGCCGGCACGCTGGGGCCAACGTCCTGACTTTC	CASRHAGANVLTF
TRBV5-1	NA	TRBD1	TRBJ2-7	TGCGCCAGCAGCTACGGACAGGGCGAGCAGTACTTC	CASSYGQGEQYF
TRBV25-1	NA	NA	TRBJ2-7	TGTGCCAGCAGTGAAGCAGGGAGCTACGAGCAGTACTTC	CASSEAGSYEQYF
TRBV7-3	NA	TRBD2	TRBJ2-5	TGTGCCAGCAGCCGGGGGGGCCGGGAGACCCAGTACTTC	CASSRGGRETQYF
TRBV30	NA	TRBD2	TRBJ2-2	TGTGCCTGGAGCCCGCGGGGGAAGGGAGCCGGGGAGCTGTTTTTT	CAWSPRGKGAGELFF
TRBV29-1	NA	NA	TRBJ2-7	TGCAGCGTTGCCCTTGACAGGCGATACTACGAGCAGTACTTC	CSVALDRRYYEQYF
TRBV30	NA	TRBD1	TRBJ2-1	TGTGCCTGGGGGACAGCCTCCTACAATGAGCAGTTCTTC	CAWGTASYNEQFF
TRBV7-2	NA	TRBD1	TRBJ2-7	TGTGCCAGCAGCACGGACAGGGGGGGCGAGCAGTACTTC	CASSTDRGGEQYF
TRBV27	few	NA	TRBJ2-4	TGTGCCAGCAGTTTGGGACTCGTGGTTGCCAAAAACATTCAGTACTTC	CASSLGLVVAKNIQYF
TRBV5-6	NA	NA	TRBJ2-5	TGTGCCAGCAGCCGGTTACAGATACAAGAGACCCAGTACTTC	CASSRLQIQETQYF
TRBV29-1	NA	TRBD1	TRBJ2-5	TGCAGCGTTTACAGGGGTGAGACCCAGTACTTC	CSVYRGETQYF
TRBV2	once	NA	TRBJ1-5	TGTGCGGGCGCAATTAGCAATCAGCCCCAGCATTTT	CAGAISNQPQHF
TRBV6-5	NA	TRBD2	TRBJ2-3	TGTGCCAGCAGATGGGGACTAGCAAGCACAGATACGCAGTATTTT	CASRWGLASTDTQYF
TRBV9	few	NA	TRBJ2-2	TGTGCCAGCAGCCCAGTCGCAGGTACCGGGGAGCTGTTTTTT	CASSPVAGTGELFF
TRBV25-1	NA	TRBD2	TRBJ2-1	TGTGCCACCAGACTAGCGGGGGGGCCGCAGTTCTTC	CATRLAGGPQFF
TRBV30	NA	NA	TRBJ1-2	TGTGCCTGGAGTGTACGGATGAAAATCAGATATGGCTACACCTTC	CAWSVRMKIRYGYTF
TRBV28	few	TRBD1	TRBJ1-2	TGTGCCAGCAGTCACCTTTATGACGGGACAGACTATGGCTACACCTTC	CASSHLYDGTDYGYTF
TRBV10-3	NA	TRBD2	TRBJ2-1	TGTGCCATCAGTGAGTGGACTAGCGGGGGACTTCACGAGCAGTTCTTC	CAISEWTSGGLHEQFF
TRBV2	few	NA	TRBJ2-3	TGTGCCAGCAGTTCCGGCGGAGTTGTGACAGATACGCAGTATTTT	CASSSGGVVTDTQYF
TRBV5-6	many	TRBD1	TRBJ1-6	TGTGCCAGCACCAGAAGGGGGACAGTCAATTCACCCCTCCACTTT	CASTRRGTVNSPLHF
TRBV29-1	NA	NA	TRBJ1-1	TGCAGCGGCTCCCGGGGGGGCCGGGGGGAAGCTTTCTTT	CSGSRGGRGEAFF
TRBV7-6	few	NA	TRBJ2-1	TGTGCCAGCAGCTTATTAGGGGGGAGCTACAATGAGCAGTTCTTC	CASSLLGGSYNEQFF
TRBV5-1	NA	NA	TRBJ1-2	TGCGCCAGCAGCCTCAGTGGGCCAAACTATGGCTACACCTTC	CASSLSGPNYGYTF
TRBV6-4	NA	NA	TRBJ2-3	TGTGCCAGCCGCGTTGAGGGGGGACACACAGATACGCAGTATTTT	CASRVEGGHTDTQYF
TRBV5-6	few	NA	TRBJ1-1	TGTGCCAGCAGCTTGACCCAGGACACTGAAGCTTTCTTT	CASSLTQDTEAFF
TRBV10-3	NA	TRBD1	TRBJ2-7	TGTGCCATCAGTGACCGGGACAGGGAAATGTATGAGCAGTACTTC	CAISDRDREMYEQYF
TRBV5-1	NA	NA	TRBJ2-7	TGCGCCAGCAGCTTGGTGCCAGGGACCTACGAGCAGTACTTC	CASSLVPGTYEQYF
TRBV6-5	NA	NA	TRBJ1-1	TGTGCCAGCAGCCGCGGACAGTTGAACACTGAAGCTTTCTTT	CASSRGQLNTEAFF
TRBV25-1	NA	TRBD2	TRBJ2-7	TGTGCCTTCGGGGGGGCCCCCTCCTACGAGCAGTACTTC	CAFGGAPSYEQYF
TRBV5-4	NA	TRBD1	TRBJ1-4	TGTGCCAGCAGCTTTGGACAGGGGAATGAAAAACTGTTTTTT	CASSFGQGNEKLFF
TRBV4-2	NA	NA	TRBJ2-1	TGTGCCAGCAGCCAAGTCGGTCGGGGGTTAGTAAATGAGCAGTTCTTC	CASSQVGRGLVNEQFF
TRBV6-5	NA	NA	TRBJ1-2	TGTGCCAGCACCCGGGACGGGAAGAACTATGGCTACACCTTC	CASTRDGKNYGYTF
TRBV10-3	few	NA	TRBJ2-5	TGTGCCATCTCGCGCGGAGGGGGCGAGACCCAGTACTTC	CAISRGGGETQYF
TRBV28	few	NA	TRBJ2-1	TGTGCCAGCAGGCCGGACTTCTTCAACTCCTACAATGAGCAGTTCTTC	CASRPDFFNSYNEQFF
TRBV30	NA	NA	TRBJ1-2	TGTGCCTGGAGCCAGGGGAACTATGGCTACACCTTC	CAWSQGNYGYTF
TRBV4-2	NA	NA	TRBJ1-1	TGTGCCAGCAGCCAAGCCGACAGGCCGAACACTGAAGCTTTCTTT	CASSQADRPNTEAFF
TRBV30	NA	NA	TRBJ2-5	TGTGCCTGGAGTGTACGTGGGGGGCAAGAGACCCAGTACTTC	CAWSVRGGQETQYF